The 10 T cell receptor beta chains in this list originate from one sample, sequenced in a study of human T cells and chemical hapten exposure. From whole blood left unfractionated, total RNA was extracted. A single record per CDR3 protein comes from TCRdb applying MiXCR to the 5' RACE reads. The table shows around 82,000 distinct CDR3 sequences, with 6.5% to 8.5% occurring only once. The origin of the receptors is a male donor in good health.

This clonotype has more than one count but fewer than ten. The chain uses TRBV6-5 and TRBJ1-5, with a weak D call TRBD1 (5 bases). From germline, CDR1 is MNHEY and CDR2 SVGAGI. This CDR3 region has 15 residues. Trimming cost V 4 bases and J 5 bases, with 15 bases left between them. In nucleotides, the CDR3 is TGTGCCAGCAGTTCATCGGGGGTCCTTCATCAGCCCCAGCATTTT. Encoded protein: CASSSSGVLHQPQHF.

Many counts were recorded for this clonotype. This chain connects TRBV27 to TRBJ2-3, with 7 bases matching TRBD1. CDR1 and CDR2 (germline): MNHEY, SMNVEV (reference sequence). Trimming took 2 bases from V and 1 from J; bases not matched to a gene: 3. The CDR3 loop spans 15 amino acids. The chain's CDR3 is CASSLPGQRTDTQYF. The CDR3 nucleotides read TGTGCCAGCAGTTTACCGGGACAGCGCACAGATACGCAGTATTTT.

This clonotype was observed a handful of times. The CDR3 sequence is CASSQVQVPTDTQYF. The CDR3 nucleotides are TGTGCCAGCAGCCAAGTTCAGGTCCCCACAGATACGCAGTATTTT. The chain employs TRBV14 and TRBJ2-3; D not resolved. CDR1 SGHDN and CDR2 FVKESK come from the germline V gene. The V end was cut by 1 base, the J end by 2 bases, with 10 bases between. This CDR3 contains 15 residues.

This clonotype was picked up many times. The genes are TRBV12-3 or TRBV12-4 and TRBJ1-4; 7 positions agree with TRBD1. Germline trimming cut 5 bases from V and 1 base from J; bases unmatched to any gene: 1. The CDR3 contains 14 residues. This CDR3 reads CASSGQETNEKLFF. The CDR3 DNA is TGTGCCAGCAGTGGACAGGAAACTAATGAAAAACTGTTTTTT.

This clonotype was detected a few times. The chain combines TRBV29-1 with TRBJ2-5; D may be TRBD1 (5 bases). The V end lost 0 bases, the J end lost 5 bases, and 10 bases lay between the germline ends. The CDR3 totals 13 residues. In germline, CDR1 is SQVTM, CDR2 ANQGSEA. The chain's CDR3 is CSVEEQQDETQYF. The DNA of the CDR3 is TGCAGCGTTGAAGAGCAACAGGACGAGACCCAGTACTTC.

This clonotype was detected many times. This chain joins TRBV18 and TRBJ2-7; D remains unclear. Germline CDR1 KGHSH, CDR2 LQKENI. V dropped 0 bases and J dropped 0 bases, with 12 bases sitting between them. This CDR3 comprises 16 residues. The CDR3 here is CASSPPLAGSSYEQYF. CDR3 nucleotide sequence: TGTGCCAGCTCACCACCGTTGGCAGGAAGCTCCTACGAGCAGTACTTC.

The chain combines TRBV6-1 with TRBJ2-7; tentatively, D is TRBD1 (5 bases). The CDR3 sequence is 12 residues long. V lost 5 bases and J lost 6, with 11 bases in between. Germline loops: CDR1 MNHNS, CDR2 SASEGT. In DNA form, the CDR3 reads TGTGCCAGCAGTCAAGGGGTCCGCGAGCAGTACTTC. Translation: CASSQGVREQYF.

This clonotype was counted ten times or more. V usage is TRBV6-5 and J usage is TRBJ2-7; D not certain. The CDR3 loop spans 14 amino acids. V was pared by 4 bases and J by 3 bases, with 13 bases between. Germline-derived CDR1 and CDR2 are MNHEY and SVGAGI. The CDR3 region is CASSFGLEDYEQYF. In nucleotides, the CDR3 is TGTGCCAGCAGTTTCGGGCTGGAAGACTACGAGCAGTACTTC.

This clonotype was counted many times. The chain recombines TRBV5-5 with TRBJ1-1; D remains unclear. The CDR3 contains 15 residues. Germline V CDR1 and CDR2: SGHKS, YYEKEE (reference sequence). Trimming took 1 base from V and 0 from J, leaving 10 bases between them. The CDR3 here is CASSLFIEMNTEAFF. CDR3 DNA: TGTGCCAGCAGCTTGTTCATAGAGATGAACACTGAAGCTTTCTTT.

This clonotype was detected many times. This chain uses TRBV5-5 with TRBJ1-6; TRBD1 agrees at 7 bases. The CDR3 extends over 15 amino acids. Germline CDR1 reads SGHKS; CDR2 reads YYEKEE (reference sequence). Trimming at V came to 4 bases and at J to 7 bases, leaving 8 bases not matched to a gene. CDR3 region: CASSTGTAKNSPLHF. The CDR3 coding sequence is TGTGCCAGCAGCACTGGGACAGCGAAAAATTCACCCCTCCACTTT.